Presented here are 9 T cell receptor beta chains from one specimen sequenced in a study of human T cells and chemical hapten exposure. MiXCR, applied by TCRdb to the RACE reads, yields one record per CDR3 protein. The table shows tens of thousands of distinct CDR3 sequences, with 9.9% occurring only once. Specified time point: patch test 3, about 24 weeks after DPC sensitization. Treatment noted: therapeutic diphenylcyclopropenone sensitization with weekly scalp DPC. Sequenced here: whole blood, sampled in connection with sensitization to the hapten diphenylcyclopropenone (DPC). These TCRs come from a woman aged 40 to 50 with alopecia areata. Some clones in this sample may be carry-over from other donors' samples.

This clonotype came up many times. The chain carries TRBV3-1 and TRBJ1-6, with D uncertain. V shed 6 bases and J shed 10 bases, with 10 bases lying between them. This CDR3 spans 12 amino acids. Germline V gene data show CDR1 as LGHDT and CDR2 as YNNKEL (reference sequence). The CDR3 nucleotides read TGTGCCAGCAGTCTGACACAATCACCCCTCCACTTT. It is translated as CASSLTQSPLHF.

There are many counts of this clonotype. The chain couples TRBV6-1 to TRBJ1-4; 9 bases fit TRBD1. CDR3 length: 14 residues. After removal of 6 bases from V and 8 bases from J, the junction contained 7 bases not matched to a gene. CDR1 and CDR2 (germline): MNHNS, SASEGT. The CDR3 sequence: CASSATGGSEKLFF. The CDR3 DNA follows: TGTGCCAGCAGCGCCACAGGGGGCAGCGAAAAACTGTTTTTT.

Only a few counts were recorded for this clonotype. The CDR3 spells CASSLEGQTILNTEAFF. CDR3 sequence (DNA): TGTGCCAGCAGCCTCGAGGGACAAACTATATTGAACACTGAAGCTTTCTTT. V gene TRBV7-8 combines with J gene TRBJ1-1, with a weak D call TRBD1 (6 bases). V was pared by 5 bases and J by 0 bases, with 19 bases between. The germline CDR1 and CDR2 sequences are SGHVS and FQNEAQ. The CDR3 extends over 17 amino acids.

V and J are TRBV3-1 and TRBJ2-7, with 7 bases lining up with TRBD1. Germline V gives CDR1 LGHDT, CDR2 YNNKEL (reference sequence). The CDR3 extends over 12 amino acids. With 2 bases clipped from V and 13 bases from J, the junction kept 8 bases outside the gene matches. The CDR3 reads CASSQSGTGVYF. In DNA, the CDR3 is TGTGCCAGCAGCCAATCGGGTACAGGGGTTTACTTC.

This clonotype showed up many times. V and J are TRBV6-2 or TRBV6-3 and TRBJ1-6; D is uncertain. Germline V gives CDR1 MNHEY, CDR2 SVGEGT. The CDR3 extends over 12 amino acids. Trimming removed 0 bases at V and 16 bases at J, with 10 bases between. The CDR3 sequence: CASSYSIRLLHF. CDR3 bases: TGTGCCAGCAGTTACTCGATAAGGTTACTCCACTTT.

The chain joins TRBV29-1 to TRBJ1-1; a weak D match, TRBD1 (6 bases). The CDR3 loop spans 14 amino acids. V dropped 3 bases and J dropped 1 base, with 12 bases sitting between them. Germline loops: CDR1 SQVTM, CDR2 ANQGSEA. CDR3 region: CSVDAGAWNTEAFF. CDR3 in DNA: TGCAGCGTTGATGCGGGGGCTTGGAACACTGAAGCTTTCTTT.

This clonotype was detected ten times or more. The CDR3 here is CASSSRDRDPQETQYF. For the CDR3, the DNA is TGTGCCAGCAGCTCACGGGACAGGGATCCTCAAGAGACCCAGTACTTC. The chain uses TRBV7-9 and TRBJ2-5; the match to TRBD1 covers 9 bases. Unmatched junction bases numbered 8, after V lost 4 bases and J lost 2 bases. The CDR3 contains 16 residues. Per germline, CDR1 SEHNR and CDR2 FQNEAQ (reference sequence).

In this sample, this clonotype turned up many times. The chain couples TRBV11-2 to TRBJ2-5; the D is unclear. The CDR3 consists of 11 residues. Between the trimmed V and J ends, which lost 4 bases and 3 bases, there was a span of 3 bases. The V gene's germline CDR1 is SGHAT and CDR2 FQNNGV. The DNA of the CDR3 is TGTGCCAGCAGCTCCAAAGAGACCCAGTACTTC. This encodes CASSSKETQYF.

V gene TRBV19 combines with J gene TRBJ2-2; 9 bases fit TRBD1. This CDR3 has 15 amino acids. V was pared by 9 bases and J by 6 bases, with 11 bases of the junction left unmatched. Germline CDR1 and CDR2: LNHDA and SQIVND (reference sequence). CDR3 loop: CASDTGGLSSGELFF. CDR3 in DNA: TGTGCCAGCGATACAGGGGGCCTGTCGTCCGGGGAGCTGTTTTTT. Together with reference TRBV19 and TRBJ2-2, the CDR3 gives the full variable domain: DGGITQSPKYLFRKEGQNVTLSCEQNLNHDAMYWYRQDPGQGLRLIYYSQIVNDFQKGDIAEGYSVSREKKESFPLTVTSAQKNPTAFYLCASDTGGLSSGELFFGEGSRLTVL.